Listed below are T cell receptor beta chains from one sample, sequenced in a study of cytomegalovirus exposure and HLA in healthy donors. Here immunoSEQ multiplex PCR was the method, and the copy in TCRdb shows in-frame clones only, minus some. This table holds about 160,000 clones, around 85% found once. Sequenced material: PBMCs. The receptors shown here come from a young man in good health and CMV-seropositive. Both conserved end residues are part of each CDR3. A D gene is named only where the DNA matches it firmly. Some rows have no size entry. The others give once, few or many, or a class for an expanded clone.

TRBJ1-2	NA	NA	TRBV29-1	CSVEALSRRDDNYGYTF	TGCAGCGTTGAAGCCCTTAGTAGGCGGGACGATAACTATGGCTACACCTTC
TRBJ2-5	TRBD2	NA	TRBV28	CASSPPGGRKETQYF	TGTGCCAGCAGTCCCCCGGGGGGGCGGAAAGAGACCCAGTACTTC
TRBJ2-7	TRBD2	once	TRBV2	CASRNGGSYEQYF	TGTGCCAGCCGGAACGGGGGGTCCTACGAGCAGTACTTC
TRBJ1-2	NA	NA	TRBV27	CASSFRAATNYGYTF	TGTGCCAGCAGTTTCAGGGCGGCCACTAACTATGGCTACACCTTC
TRBJ2-7	TRBD1	NA	TRBV12-5	CASGLAPWAGTGGLEQYF	TGTGCTAGTGGTTTGGCACCCTGGGCCGGGACAGGGGGTCTTGAGCAGTACTTC
TRBJ1-6	TRBD1	NA	TRBV30	CAWARTDRGENSPLHF	TGTGCCTGGGCCCGGACGGACAGGGGCGAAAATTCACCCCTCCACTTT
TRBJ2-2	NA	NA	TRBV4-1	CASSPGPGELFF	TGCGCCAGCAGCCCAGGGCCCGGGGAGCTGTTTTTT
TRBJ1-1	TRBD1	NA	TRBV18	CASSPGQVQNTEAFF	TGTGCCAGCTCACCAGGACAGGTTCAGAACACTGAAGCTTTCTTT
TRBJ2-2	TRBD1	NA	TRBV6-6	CASIHRDRVITGELFF	TGTGCCAGCATTCACCGGGACAGGGTTATCACCGGGGAGCTGTTTTTT
TRBJ2-7	TRBD1	few	TRBV2	CASSGQGDYEQYF	TGTGCCAGCAGTGGACAGGGGGACTACGAGCAGTACTTC
TRBJ1-5	NA	NA	TRBV4-3	CASSQDGRGGSGQPQHF	TGCGCCAGCAGCCAAGATGGTCGGGGAGGGAGCGGTCAGCCCCAGCATTTT
TRBJ2-2	NA	NA	TRBV4-3	CASSPGDPGELFF	TGCGCCAGCAGCCCAGGGGACCCCGGGGAGCTGTTTTTT
TRBJ2-2	TRBD2	NA	TRBV4-2	CASSQEIAGGSYGELFF	TGTGCCAGCAGCCAAGAAATAGCGGGGGGAAGTTACGGGGAGCTGTTTTTT
TRBJ2-7	NA	NA	TRBV9	CASANGAEQPYEQYF	TGTGCCAGCGCCAATGGGGCGGAGCAACCCTACGAGCAGTACTTC
TRBJ2-1	TRBD1	NA	TRBV11-2	CASSSRTGEQFF	TGTGCCAGCAGCTCAAGGACAGGGGAGCAGTTCTTC
TRBJ2-1	NA	NA	TRBV18	CASSPPRGQTTSYNEQFF	TGTGCCAGCTCACCTCCACGGGGACAAACTACCAGCTACAATGAGCAGTTCTTC
TRBJ1-2	NA	NA	TRBV4-3	CASSQLLMQGGAYGYTF	TGCGCCAGCAGCCAGTTACTCATGCAGGGAGGTGCCTATGGCTACACCTTC
TRBJ1-6	NA	NA	TRBV19	CASSTETGSSPLHF	TGTGCCAGTAGTACCGAAACAGGGTCCTCACCCCTCCACTTT
TRBJ2-7	NA	NA	TRBV29-1	CSGVGGDYEQYF	TGCAGCGGGGTTGGAGGGGACTACGAGCAGTACTTC
TRBJ1-2	NA	few	TRBV25-1	CASSRNYGYTF	TGTGCCAGCAGCAGGAACTATGGCTACACCTTC
TRBJ1-5	TRBD1	NA	TRBV2	CASSADRGYQPQHF	TGTGCCAGCAGCGCTGACAGGGGATATCAGCCCCAGCATTTT
TRBJ1-4	TRBD1	NA	TRBV28	CAARDREVLANEKLFF	TGTGCCGCCCGGGACAGGGAGGTGTTAGCTAATGAAAAACTGTTTTTT
TRBJ1-6	NA	NA	TRBV4-1	CASSQEGGRDSPLHF	TGCGCCAGCAGCCAAGAGGGGGGGCGTGATTCACCCCTCCACTTT
TRBJ1-1	NA	NA	TRBV18	CASSPMKQGATEAFF	TGTGCCAGCTCACCAATGAAGCAGGGCGCCACTGAAGCTTTCTTT
TRBJ2-7	TRBD1	NA	TRBV5-1	CASSADRGYEQYF	TGCGCCAGCAGCGCCGACAGGGGATACGAGCAGTACTTC
TRBJ1-6	NA	NA	TRBV7-2	CASSIDSPSPLHF	TGTGCCAGCAGCATTGACAGCCCTTCACCCCTCCACTTT
TRBJ2-3	NA	NA	TRBV9	CASSVSGDTDTQYF	TGTGCCAGCAGCGTATCCGGGGACACAGATACGCAGTATTTT